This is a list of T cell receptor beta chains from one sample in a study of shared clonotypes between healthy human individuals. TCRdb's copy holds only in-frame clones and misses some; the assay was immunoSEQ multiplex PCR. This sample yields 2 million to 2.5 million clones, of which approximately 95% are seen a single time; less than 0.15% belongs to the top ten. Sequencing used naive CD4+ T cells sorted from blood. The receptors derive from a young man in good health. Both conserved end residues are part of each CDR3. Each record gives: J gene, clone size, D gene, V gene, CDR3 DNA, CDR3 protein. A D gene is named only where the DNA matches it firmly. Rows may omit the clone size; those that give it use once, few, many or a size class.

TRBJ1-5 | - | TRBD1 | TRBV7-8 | TGTGCCAGCAGCTTAGAGGCAGGGGGCCGGGGTCAGCCCCAGCATTTT | CASSLEAGGRGQPQHF
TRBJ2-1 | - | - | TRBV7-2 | TGTGCCAGCAGCTTTTCTTATGAGCAGTTCTTC | CASSFSYEQFF
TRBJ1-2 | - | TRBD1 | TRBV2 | TGTGCCAGCCGCTCGGGGACAGACTATGGCTACACCTTC | CASRSGTDYGYTF
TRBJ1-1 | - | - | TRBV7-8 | TGTGCCAGCAGCTTAGCGGCTAAGGGGATGGCGATGAACACTGAAGCTTTCTTT | CASSLAAKGMAMNTEAFF
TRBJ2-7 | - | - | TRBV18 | TGTGCCAGCTCACCACAGATCGAGCAGTACTTC | CASSPQIEQYF
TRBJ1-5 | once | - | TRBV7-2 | TGTGCCAGCAGCTCCCGGGACGGTTTTATCCAGCCCCAGCATTTT | CASSSRDGFIQPQHF
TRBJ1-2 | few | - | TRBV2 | TGTGCCAGCAGTGAAGGACTGGCTGGCTACACCTTC | CASSEGLAGYTF
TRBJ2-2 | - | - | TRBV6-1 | TGTGCCAGCAAACTCGACAGAAACACCGGGGAGCTGTTTTTT | CASKLDRNTGELFF
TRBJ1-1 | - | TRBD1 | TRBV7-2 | TGTGCCAGCAGCCTACCCCCGGGACAGGGAGGCACTGAAGCTTTCTTT | CASSLPPGQGGTEAFF
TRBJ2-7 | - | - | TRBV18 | TGTGCCAGCTCACAGACAGGCCTTTCCTACGAGCAGTACTTC | CASSQTGLSYEQYF
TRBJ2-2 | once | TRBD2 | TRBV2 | TGTGCCAGCGGGCTAGCGGAAACGAACACCGGGGAGCTGTTTTTT | CASGLAETNTGELFF
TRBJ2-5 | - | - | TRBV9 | TGTGCCAGCAGCCCCCAGACCGCCCAGGAGACCCAGTACTTC | CASSPQTAQETQYF
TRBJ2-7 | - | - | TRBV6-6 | TGTGCCAGCAGTGACGGACGGTCCTACGAGCAGTACTTC | CASSDGRSYEQYF
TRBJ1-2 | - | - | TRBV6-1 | TGTGCCAGCAGTGAAGGCCAGGGGTTAATCTATGGCTACACCTTC | CASSEGQGLIYGYTF
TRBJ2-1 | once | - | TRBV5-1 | TGCGCCAGCAGCCCCAGGGTGGGGAGAATCTTC | CASSPRVGRIF
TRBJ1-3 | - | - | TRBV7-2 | TGTGCCAGCAAAGCTTTTGTACAGGGCGAGAGGAACACCATATATTTT | CASKAFVQGERNTIYF
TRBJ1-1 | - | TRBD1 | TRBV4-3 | TGCGCCAGCAGCCAAGGACAGGGGGGACCTGAAGCTTTCTTT | CASSQGQGGPEAFF
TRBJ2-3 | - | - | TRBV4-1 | TGCGCCAGCAGCCAAGGGACATCTAGCACAGATACGCAGTATTTT | CASSQGTSSTDTQYF
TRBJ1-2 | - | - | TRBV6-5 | TGTGCCAGCAGTTACCAGGGCCTCTATGGCTACACCTTC | CASSYQGLYGYTF
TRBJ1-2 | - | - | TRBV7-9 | TGTGCCAGCAGCTTACAGGGAAGGAATGGCTACACCTTC | CASSLQGRNGYTF
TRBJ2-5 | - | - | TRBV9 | TGTGCCAGCAGCGTAGGAGGAGGAGAGACCCAGTACTTC | CASSVGGGETQYF
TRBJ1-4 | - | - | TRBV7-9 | TGTGCCAGCAGCTTAAGTAGCCGTAATGAAAAACTGTTTTTT | CASSLSSRNEKLFF
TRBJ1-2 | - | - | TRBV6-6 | TGTGCCAGCAGTGGTGGGGGGGGCTATGGCTACACCTTC | CASSGGGGYGYTF
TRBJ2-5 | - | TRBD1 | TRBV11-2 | TGTGCCAGCAGCTTAGTCGGGACAGGGAAACAAGAGACCCAGTACTTC | CASSLVGTGKQETQYF
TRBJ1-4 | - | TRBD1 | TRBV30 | TGTGCCTGGAGTGCTGGGACAGTTCATAATGAAAAACTGTTTTTT | CAWSAGTVHNEKLFF
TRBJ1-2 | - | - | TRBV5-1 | TGCGCCAGCAGCTTGGATCCGGGTACAATCTATGGCTACACCTTC | CASSLDPGTIYGYTF
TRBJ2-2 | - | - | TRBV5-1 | TGCGCCAGCAGCTCACAGGGCGAGGGGCTGTTTTTT | CASSSQGEGLFF
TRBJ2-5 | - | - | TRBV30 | TGTGCCTGGAGTGTTGGCGGGACCGGAAACTTC | CAWSVGGTGNF
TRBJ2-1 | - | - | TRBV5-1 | TGCGCCAGCAGCTTGTGGGGAGCCGGAGGGAGCGATGAGCAGTTCTTC | CASSLWGAGGSDEQFF
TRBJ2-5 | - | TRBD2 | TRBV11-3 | TGTGCCAGCAGCAAACCGCTAGCGGAGGGACAAGAGACCCAGTACTTC | CASSKPLAEGQETQYF
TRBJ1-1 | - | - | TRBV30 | TGTGCCGGGCACAGGGTGAACACTGAAGCTTTCTTT | CAGHRVNTEAFF
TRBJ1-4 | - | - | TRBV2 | TGTGCCAGCAGTGCGGTCGGGTCCGGCTGGGAAAAACTGTTTTTT | CASSAVGSGWEKLFF
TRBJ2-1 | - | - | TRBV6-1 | TGTGCCAGCAGTGATTACGGGGACGCCTCCTACAATGAGCAGTTCTTC | CASSDYGDASYNEQFF
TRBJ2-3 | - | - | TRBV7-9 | TGTGCCAGCAGCTTGTCAGGAGCAGATACGCAGTATTTT | CASSLSGADTQYF
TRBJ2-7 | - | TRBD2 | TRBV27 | TGTGCCAGCAGTCCGGCTAGCGGGAGCTCCTACGAGCAGTACTTC | CASSPASGSSYEQYF
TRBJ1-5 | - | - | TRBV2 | TGTGCCAGCAGTGAATCGATGGCAGGTGGTCAGCCCCAGCATTTT | CASSESMAGGQPQHF
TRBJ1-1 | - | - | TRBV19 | TGTGCCAGTAGCCAAGGTCAGACCTTGAACACTGAAGCTTTCTTT | CASSQGQTLNTEAFF